A single sample is the source of the 2 T cell receptor beta chains below, sequenced in a study of low-dose radiotherapy and immunotherapy resistance in tumors. Alpha and beta chains were covered, as first-strand cDNA relied on TRAV- and TRBV-specific primers. TCRs were put through approximately 20 PCR cycles of amplification with Phusion. A constant-region primer and the V-primer adapter served as the primer pair. MiXCR was run by TCRdb on the reads, yielding one entry per CDR3 protein. The profile covers around 10,000 distinct CDR3 sequences, with about 54% appearing a single time and roughly 8% taken by the ten largest. The origin of the receptors is a human donor with advanced metastatic prostate, ovarian, gallbladder or colorectal cancer (not recorded which). This table probably holds off-target reads from a library built for another chain.

A remark on this clonotype: One end of the junction fails to match germline, which may point to a read error. The chain carries TRBV6-5 and TRBJ2-7; TRBD1 might be the D (5 bases). Germline loops: CDR1 MNHEY, CDR2 SVGAGI. This CDR3 region has 12 residues. As DNA, the CDR3 is TGTGCCAGCAAAGGGGCACCTTACGAGGAGTACTTC. Its translation is CASKGAPYEEYF.

The chain couples TRBV10-3 to TRBJ1-2, with D unclear. This CDR3 has 13 residues. From germline, CDR1 is ENHRY and CDR2 SYGVKD. V was trimmed by 4 bases and J by 2 bases, leaving 8 bases between them. The CDR3 nucleotides are TGTGCCATCAGTGGCAGCGACAACTATGGCTACACCTTC. This sequence encodes CAISGSDNYGYTF.